What follows is one T cell receptor (beta chain) and its context. The antigen is unknown. The data were obtained in a study of shared clonotypes between healthy human individuals. Background on the study: Researchers drew samples from a couple of women and a few men aged 18 to 49.

The method was immunoSEQ multiplex PCR; TCRdb's version includes in-frame clones alone and lacks a portion of them. The repertoire holds around 640,000 clones, with roughly 95% as singletons. General study points: Generation probabilities of non-shared clonotypes were lower (relative to those shared by all four donors). Four donors held roughly 5% of naive CD4 clonotypes in common.

The germline gives CDR1 SEHNR, CDR2 FQNEAQ (reference sequence). The CDR3 has 12 residues. The germline V and J ends were trimmed by 8 bases and 5 bases, with 13 bases remaining between them. Terminally differentiated effector memory CD45RA+ cells were left out of the naive CD8 fraction, which was CD45RO-negative and positively selected for CCR7. This clonotype was sampled from a woman aged 30 to 39 in good health. Sequencing used naive CD8+ T cells sorted from blood. The J gene is TRBJ2-7, the V gene TRBV7-9; D may be TRBD1 (6 bases). The DNA for the CDR3 is TGTGCCAGCGCAGGGGCGATGGACGAGCAGTACTTC. Translation: CASAGAMDEQYF. Full variable domain (remainder filled in from reference TRBV7-9 and TRBJ2-7): DTGVSQNPRHKITKRGQNVTFRCDPISEHNRLYWYRQTLGQGPEFLTYFQNEAQLEKSRLLSDRFSAERPKGSFSTLEIQRTEQGDSAMYLCASAGAMDEQYFGPGTRLTVT.